The 29 T cell receptor beta chains below were found in one sample sequenced in a study of blood T cell repertoires in COVID-19. Clones were read by immunoSEQ multiplex PCR, and TCRdb kept only the in-frame ones, dropping some. The data hold some 56,000 clones, with under 90% observed a single time. The sequencing sample was made of peripheral blood. These receptors were taken from a woman older than 75 with active or convalescent COVID-19.

The rearrangement joins TRBV19 to TRBJ2-7; D might be TRBD1 (6 bases). The germline V gene encodes CDR1 LNHDA and CDR2 SQIVND (reference sequence). The CDR3 runs to 17 residues. Trimming took 6 bases from V and 3 from J, leaving 24 bases between them. CDR3 sequence reads: CASSPRVSGTTYYEQYF. The CDR3 DNA sequence: TGTGCCAGTAGCCCACGGGTCTCCGGGACAACTTACTACGAGCAGTACTTC. Looking up the rest from reference TRBV19 and TRBJ2-7 gives the full variable domain: DGGITQSPKYLFRKEGQNVTLSCEQNLNHDAMYWYRQDPGQGLRLIYYSQIVNDFQKGDIAEGYSVSREKKESFPLTVTSAQKNPTAFYLCASSPRVSGTTYYEQYFGPGTRLTVT.

As DNA, the CDR3 is TGTGCCAGCAGCGTAGGTCAGGGGATGAACACTGAAGCTTTCTTT. Translated, it gives CASSVGQGMNTEAFF. This rearrangement joins TRBV9 to TRBJ1-1, with D possibly matching TRBD1 (6 bases). V lost 0 bases and J 0 bases, leaving 9 bases between the germline ends. Germline CDR1 reads SGDLS; CDR2 reads YYNGEE. This CDR3 spans 15 amino acids.

J is TRBJ1-2 and V is TRBV6-5; D not certain. Germline CDR1 and CDR2: MNHEY and SVGAGI. This CDR3 contains 12 residues. V lost 6 bases, J lost 5 bases, and 10 bases lay in between. The CDR3 nucleotides are TGTGCCAGCAGCCCGGGTGGGTATGGCTACACCTTC. Translation gives CASSPGGYGYTF.

The chain joins TRBV9 to TRBJ2-5, with TRBD1 identical over 7 bases. The J segment lost 2 bases and the V segment lost 3 bases, leaving 10 bases of the junction unmatched. CDR1 is SGDLS and CDR2 is YYNGEE in the germline V gene. The CDR3 runs 16 residues. The CDR3 DNA follows: TGTGCCAGCAGCGCCAGGGGGATGCGGCCGCAAGAGACCCAGTACTTC. Residues: CASSARGMRPQETQYF.

The V call is TRBV4-2, the J call TRBJ2-5; D perhaps matches TRBD2 (5 bases). V dropped 6 bases and J dropped 6 bases, with 20 bases sitting between them. Germline CDR1 and CDR2: LGHNA and YNFKEQ. The CDR3 extends over 15 amino acids. CDR3 in amino acids: CASSSMLAGLKTQYF. DNA for the CDR3: TGTGCCAGCAGTTCGATGCTAGCCGGGCTAAAGACCCAGTACTTC.

The rearrangement uses TRBV19 and TRBJ1-2, with 8 positions matching TRBD1. Germline V gives CDR1 LNHDA, CDR2 SQIVND (reference sequence). The CDR3 extends over 14 amino acids. The ends lost 5 bases at V and 4 bases at J; junction bases unmatched: 6. The chain's CDR3 is CASSAGQGSYGYTF. As DNA, the CDR3 is TGTGCCAGTAGTGCCGGACAGGGAAGCTATGGCTACACCTTC.

The V call is TRBV7-9, the J call TRBJ1-3; no reliable D call. This CDR3 region has 16 residues. V was shortened by 1 base and J by 2 bases, with 12 bases between the two germline ends. The germline gives CDR1 SEHNR, CDR2 FQNEAQ (reference sequence). The CDR3 nucleotides read TGTGCCAGCAGCTTAGACCCGGGGATGGCTGGAAACACCATATATTTT. Its protein is CASSLDPGMAGNTIYF.

This chain links TRBV7-7 with TRBJ2-2, with TRBD2 matching over 10 bases. CDR3 length equals 15 residues. Losses at the gene ends were 7 bases for V and 5 bases for J; bases not matched to a gene: 7. Per the germline V gene, CDR1 is SSHAT and CDR2 is FNYEAQ (reference sequence). CDR3 sequence (DNA): TGTGCCAGCACCGAAAGCGGGGGGGCGACCGGGGAGCTGTTTTTT. Translation gives CASTESGGATGELFF.

This sequence joins TRBV4-3 and TRBJ2-5; 13 positions agree with TRBD2. Germline trimming cut 4 bases from V and 7 bases from J; bases unmatched to any gene: 6. CDR3 length: 15 residues. Per germline, CDR1 LGHNA and CDR2 YSLEER. The CDR3 DNA is TGCGCCAGCAGCCCCGGGACTAGCGGGGTCGGGACCCAGTACTTC. Translating gives CASSPGTSGVGTQYF.

The J gene is TRBJ1-2, the V gene TRBV10-3; D is undetermined. CDR3 length: 14 amino acids. Trimming took 0 bases from V and 4 from J, leaving 9 bases between them. Germline V CDR1 and CDR2: ENHRY, SYGVKD. The CDR3 DNA follows: TGTGCCATCAGTGAGTCAACAGCACTCTATGGCTACACCTTC. Amino acids: CAISESTALYGYTF.

The rearrangement uses TRBV15 and TRBJ2-3, with D hard to call. Looked up from germline, CDR1 is LNHNV and CDR2 is YYDKDF (reference sequence). The CDR3 is made up of 14 amino acids. Trimming removed 0 bases from V and 3 bases from J, with 7 bases in between. CDR3 loop: CATSRDLETDTQYF. The CDR3 nucleotides read TGTGCCACCAGCAGAGACCTAGAAACAGATACGCAGTATTTT.

The chain employs TRBV27 and TRBJ2-3, with D hard to call. The CDR3 extends over 15 amino acids. Germline V lookup: CDR1 MNHEY, CDR2 SMNVEV (reference sequence). Trimming removed 4 bases at V and 4 bases at J, with 15 bases between. The CDR3: CASSSLVRVPDTQYF. The CDR3 nucleotides read TGTGCCAGCAGTTCTCTTGTACGGGTCCCAGATACGCAGTATTTT.

The genes are TRBV6-6 and TRBJ2-3; 10 bases agree with TRBD1. Trimming removed 0 bases from V and 3 bases from J; junction bases left unmatched: 3. CDR3 size: 16 residues. Germline CDR1 MNHNY, CDR2 SVGAGI (reference sequence). DNA for the CDR3: TGTGCCAGCAGTTACTCCTGGACAGGGGGTACAGATACGCAGTATTTT. This encodes CASSYSWTGGTDTQYF.

The chain has TRBV7-2 and TRBJ2-2, with a possible D match to TRBD2 (6 bases). Germline assignment: CDR1 SGHTA and CDR2 FQGNSA. This CDR3 contains 17 residues. Trimming removed 1 base from V and 2 bases from J, with 14 bases in between. The CDR3 loop is CASSLVDGGANTGELFF. For the CDR3, the DNA is TGTGCCAGCAGCTTAGTTGATGGCGGGGCTAACACCGGGGAGCTGTTTTTT.

The CDR3 reads CASSFRGGVVETQYF. Written as DNA, the CDR3 is TGTGCCAGCAGCTTTCGCGGGGGGGTAGTAGAGACCCAGTACTTC. This chain connects TRBV7-2 to TRBJ2-5; TRBD2 matches 9 bases. Germline V gene sequence: CDR1 SGHTA, CDR2 FQGNSA. The CDR3 consists of 15 residues. V lost 3 bases and J lost 4; bases outside the gene matches: 6. Together with reference TRBV7-2 and TRBJ2-5, the CDR3 gives the full variable domain: GAGVSQSPSNKVTEKGKDVELRCDPISGHTALYWYRQSLGQGLEFLIYFQGNSAPDKSGLPSDRFSAERTGGSVSTLTIQRTQQEDSAVYLCASSFRGGVVETQYFGPGTRLLVL.

This chain connects TRBV4-1 to TRBJ1-1; 8 bases match TRBD1. Germline-derived CDR1 and CDR2 are MGHRA and YSYEKL. CDR3 size: 17 residues. The J segment lost 2 bases and the V segment lost 1 base, leaving 9 bases of the junction unmatched. The CDR3 is CASSQVRTGTGNTEAFF. CDR3 nucleotide sequence: TGCGCCAGCAGCCAAGTCCGAACCGGGACAGGAAACACTGAAGCTTTCTTT.

The CDR3 sequence: CASSFGDSFYGYTF. CDR3 in DNA: TGTGCCAGCAGTTTTGGGGACAGCTTCTATGGCTACACCTTC. The chain couples TRBV6-2 or TRBV6-3 to TRBJ1-2, with TRBD1 identical over 7 bases. The CDR3 spans 14 residues. Germline CDR1 reads MNHEY; CDR2 reads SVGEGT. Losses at the gene ends were 4 bases for V and 4 bases for J; bases not matched to a gene: 6.

V and J are TRBV18 and TRBJ1-1; TRBD1 agrees at 8 bases. J lost 4 bases, V lost 4 bases, and 11 bases had no gene match. CDR3 length: 16 amino acids. The germline CDR1 and CDR2 sequences are KGHSH and LQKENI. The CDR3 is CASSQFSGQGITEAFF. The CDR3 DNA follows: TGTGCCAGCTCACAATTCAGTGGACAGGGTATCACTGAAGCTTTCTTT.

This chain uses TRBV20-1 with TRBJ1-1; D is possibly TRBD1 (5 bases). Deletions cut 3 bases from V and 8 bases from J, with 10 bases between. This CDR3 is built from 11 residues. Germline V lookup: CDR1 DFQATT, CDR2 SNEGSKA (reference sequence). The CDR3 DNA reads as TGCAGTGCTAGTACATGGGGCGAAGCTTTCTTT. Translating it yields CSASTWGEAFF.

The genes are TRBV10-3 and TRBJ1-5; D is unclear. V shed 3 bases and J shed 2 bases, with 11 bases lying between them. Germline assignment: CDR1 ENHRY and CDR2 SYGVKD. This CDR3 region has 15 residues. This CDR3 is CAISDTGEGNQPQHF. CDR3 sequence (DNA): TGTGCCATCAGTGATACGGGAGAGGGCAATCAGCCCCAGCATTTT.

The gene calls are TRBV2 and TRBJ1-2; 10 bases are shared with TRBD1. Per germline, CDR1 SNHLY and CDR2 FYNNEI. Trimming removed 7 bases from V and 6 bases from J; junction bases left unmatched: 14. CDR3 length: 16 residues. The CDR3 sequence: CASTRNSGTGVNGYTF. In DNA, the CDR3 is TGTGCCAGCACCAGAAATTCCGGGACAGGGGTGAATGGCTACACCTTC.

This chain uses TRBV19 with TRBJ1-4; tentative D call: TRBD1 (5 bases). This CDR3 region has 14 residues. V lost 9 bases and J lost 0, with 11 bases in between. In germline, CDR1 is LNHDA, CDR2 SQIVND (reference sequence). The CDR3 loop is CARLQDPTNEKLFF. The CDR3 DNA reads TGTGCCAGGCTACAGGACCCAACTAATGAAAAACTGTTTTTT.

This clone was counted a few times. The rearrangement joins TRBV29-1 to TRBJ1-2, with a weak D call TRBD1 (5 bases). The length of the CDR3 is 11 residues. V was clipped by 6 bases and J by 4 bases, with 9 bases between them. From germline, CDR1 is SQVTM and CDR2 ANQGSEA. The CDR3 nucleotides are TGCAGCGTGACAGAAGTCTATGGCTACACCTTC. It codes for CSVTEVYGYTF. The variable domain in full, completed from reference TRBV29-1 and TRBJ1-2, reads SAVISQKPSRDICQRGTSLTIQCQVDSQVTMMFWYRQQPGQSLTLIATANQGSEATYESGFVIDKFPISRPNLTFSTLTVSNMSPEDSSIYLCSVTEVYGYTFGSGTRLTVV.

This clone was recorded at least ten times. The J gene is TRBJ1-3, the V gene TRBV7-9; no firm D call. This CDR3 comprises 14 residues. Germline lookup yields CDR1 SEHNR and CDR2 FQNEAQ (reference sequence). V lost 1 base to trimming and J lost 4 bases, with 8 bases between them. CDR3 in amino acids: CASSLGSGGNTIYF. The CDR3 nucleotides read TGTGCCAGCAGCTTAGGCTCGGGGGGAAACACCATATATTTT. The full variable domain, completed using reference TRBV7-9 and TRBJ1-3, is DTGVSQNPRHKITKRGQNVTFRCDPISEHNRLYWYRQTLGQGPEFLTYFQNEAQLEKSRLLSDRFSAERPKGSFSTLEIQRTEQGDSAMYLCASSLGSGGNTIYFGEGSWLTVV.

V is TRBV7-6 and J is TRBJ2-2, with 13 bases lining up with TRBD2. V was clipped by 6 bases and J by 0 bases; unmatched bases: 7. Germline CDR1 and CDR2: SGHVS and FNYEAQ. The CDR3 has 18 residues. DNA of the CDR3: TGTGCCAGCAGGATATCGGGACTAGCGGGGACGAACACCGGGGAGCTGTTTTTT. Encoded protein: CASRISGLAGTNTGELFF.

The rearrangement joins TRBV4-1 to TRBJ2-7; D unresolved. Germline V CDR1 and CDR2: MGHRA, YSYEKL. The germline V and J ends were trimmed by 3 bases and 3 bases, with 9 bases remaining between them. The CDR3 is made up of 13 amino acids. The CDR3 DNA reads as TGCGCCAGCAGCCAGGGCCACAACTACGAGCAGTACTTC. Encoded protein: CASSQGHNYEQYF.

The V call is TRBV7-2, the J call TRBJ2-5, with D possibly being TRBD2 (6 bases). The CDR3 contains 18 residues. Deletions cut 6 bases from V and 5 bases from J, with 28 bases between. Germline assignment: CDR1 SGHTA and CDR2 FQGNSA. This chain's CDR3 is CASSLGVLRVNRGETQYF. DNA for the CDR3: TGTGCCAGCAGTCTAGGGGTCCTGCGGGTTAACCGGGGGGAGACCCAGTACTTC.

The genes are TRBV6-4 and TRBJ1-1; the D is unclear. The CDR3 length is 13 residues. Trimming took off 2 bases at V and 8 bases at J, with 12 bases between the two ends. Germline CDR1 reads MRHNA; CDR2 reads SNTAGT. CDR3 sequence: CASSDTSGCEAFF. DNA for the CDR3: TGTGCCAGCAGTGACACGAGCGGATGCGAAGCTTTCTTT.

This clone has only a few counts. The chain links TRBV6-2 or TRBV6-3 to TRBJ2-7; D call uncertain. The CDR3 extends over 13 amino acids. Germline CDR1 MNHEY, CDR2 SVGEGT. Trimming stripped 0 bases from V and 4 bases from J, with 7 bases between. The CDR3 protein is CASSYSWAYEQYF. Here the CDR3 DNA reads TGTGCCAGCAGTTACTCTTGGGCATACGAGCAGTACTTC.